This TCR beta chain was captured by sequencing in a study of CD8+ T cells in alopecia areata. Background on the study: For 6 to 18 months, tofacitinib was taken, and 6 months off drug followed.

Researchers gathered lesional scalp punch biopsies and peripheral blood from patients with alopecia areata. Separation by sorting yielded CD4+ and CD8+ T cells from PBMCs. Germline CDR1 is MDHEN and CDR2 is SYDVKM. The CDR3 is made up of 11 amino acids. Between the trimmed V and J ends, which lost 5 bases and 8 bases, there was a span of 9 bases. RNA extraction was followed by reverse transcription into cDNA, which acted as the sequencing template. The repertoire was sequenced with immunoSEQ multiplex PCR; TCRdb's copy has only in-frame clones and lacks some. The table records approximately 91,000 clones, about 45% of them present only once.

Sequenced: CD4+ T cells sorted from blood. V usage is TRBV28 and J usage is TRBJ1-2; unclear D gene. The sequence derives from a human donor with alopecia areata. CDR3 sequence reads: CASSAGRGYTF. The CDR3 DNA reads as TGTGCCAGCAGTGCGGGTCGCGGCTACACCTTC.